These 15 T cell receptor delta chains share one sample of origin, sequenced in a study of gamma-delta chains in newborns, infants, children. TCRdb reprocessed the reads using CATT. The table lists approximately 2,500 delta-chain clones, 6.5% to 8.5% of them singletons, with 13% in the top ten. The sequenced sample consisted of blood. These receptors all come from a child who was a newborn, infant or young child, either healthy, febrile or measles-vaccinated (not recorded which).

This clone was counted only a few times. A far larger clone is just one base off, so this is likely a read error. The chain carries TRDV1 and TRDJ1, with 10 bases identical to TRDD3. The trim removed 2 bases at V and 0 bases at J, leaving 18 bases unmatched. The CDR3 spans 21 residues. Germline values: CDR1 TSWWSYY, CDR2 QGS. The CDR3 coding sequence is TGTGCTCTTGGGGAAATACGGGGTTCCCCACTGGGGGATTCGTACACCGATAAACTCATCTTT. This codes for CALGEIRGSPLGDSYTDKLIF.

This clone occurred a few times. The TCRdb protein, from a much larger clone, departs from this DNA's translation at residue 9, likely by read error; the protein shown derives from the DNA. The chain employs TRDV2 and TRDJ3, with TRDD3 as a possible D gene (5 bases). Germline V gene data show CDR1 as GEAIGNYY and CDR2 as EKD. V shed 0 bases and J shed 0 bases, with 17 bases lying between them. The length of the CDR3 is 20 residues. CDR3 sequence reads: CACDTVMGPSSSWDTRQMFF. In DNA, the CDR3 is TGTGCCTGTGACACCGTGATGGGGCCCTCGAGCTCCTGGGACACCCGACAGATGTTTTTC.

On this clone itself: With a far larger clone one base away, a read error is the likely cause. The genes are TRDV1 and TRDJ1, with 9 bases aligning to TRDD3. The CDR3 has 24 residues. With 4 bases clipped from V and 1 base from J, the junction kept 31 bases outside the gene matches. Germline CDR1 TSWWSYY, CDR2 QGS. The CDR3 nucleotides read TGTGCTCTTGGGGGTCTACGCCCATGCCTCATACTGGGGGACACAAACCAGTGCACCGATAAACTCATCTTT. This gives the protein CALGGLRPCLILGDTNQCTDKLIF.

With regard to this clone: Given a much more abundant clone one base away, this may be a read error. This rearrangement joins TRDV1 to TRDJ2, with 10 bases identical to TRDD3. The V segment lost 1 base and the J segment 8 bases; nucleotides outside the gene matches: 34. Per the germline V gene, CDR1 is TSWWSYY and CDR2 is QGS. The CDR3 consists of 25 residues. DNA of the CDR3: TGTGCTCTTGGGGAACCCCCCCCCTTCCGGCTACTGGGGGATTTGGTCGTCGTATTCCCCGCACAACTCTTCTTT. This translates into CALGEPPPFRLLGDLVVVFPAQLFF.

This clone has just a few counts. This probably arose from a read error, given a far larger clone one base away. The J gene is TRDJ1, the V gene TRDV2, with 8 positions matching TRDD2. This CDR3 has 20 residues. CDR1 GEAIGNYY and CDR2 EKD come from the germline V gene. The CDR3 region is CARDPLPRGTDSQYAAKLIF. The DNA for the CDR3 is TGTGCCCGTGATCCCCTTCCTAGGGGGACTGACAGCCAATACGCCGCCAAACTCATCTTT.

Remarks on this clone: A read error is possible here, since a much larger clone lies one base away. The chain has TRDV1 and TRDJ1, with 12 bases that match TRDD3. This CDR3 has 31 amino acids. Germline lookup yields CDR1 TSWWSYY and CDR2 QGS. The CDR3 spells CALWDPLSYESLMNPYWGIPRRLPYTDKLIF. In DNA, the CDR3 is TGTGCTCTTTGGGACCCCCTCTCCTACGAGTCTTTGATGAATCCTTACTGGGGGATACCCCGCCGGTTACCCTACACCGATAAACTCATCTTT.

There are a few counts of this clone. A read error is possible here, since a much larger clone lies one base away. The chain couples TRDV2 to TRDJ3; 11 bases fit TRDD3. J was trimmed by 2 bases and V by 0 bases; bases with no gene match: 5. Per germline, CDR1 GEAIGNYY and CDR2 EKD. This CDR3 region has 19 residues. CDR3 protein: CACDTVLGDSPWDTRQMFF. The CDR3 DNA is TGTGCCTGTGACACCGTACTGGGGGATAGCCCCTGGGACACCCGACAGATGTTTTTC.

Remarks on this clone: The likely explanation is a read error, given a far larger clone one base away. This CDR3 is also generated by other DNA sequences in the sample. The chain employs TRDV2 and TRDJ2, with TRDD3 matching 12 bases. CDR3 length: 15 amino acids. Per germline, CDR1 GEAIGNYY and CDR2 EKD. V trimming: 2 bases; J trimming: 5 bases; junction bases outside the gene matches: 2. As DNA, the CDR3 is TGTGCCTGTGACATACTGGGGGATACTACAGCACAACTCTTCTTT. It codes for CACDILGDTTAQLFF.

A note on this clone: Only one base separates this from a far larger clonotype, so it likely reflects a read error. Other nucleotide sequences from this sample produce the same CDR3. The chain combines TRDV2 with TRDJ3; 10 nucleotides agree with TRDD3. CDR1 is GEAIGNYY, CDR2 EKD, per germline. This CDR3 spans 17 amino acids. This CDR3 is CACDTVGDTWDTRQMFF. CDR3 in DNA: TGTGCCTGTGACACCGTGGGGGATACCTGGGACACCCGGCAGATGTTTTTC.

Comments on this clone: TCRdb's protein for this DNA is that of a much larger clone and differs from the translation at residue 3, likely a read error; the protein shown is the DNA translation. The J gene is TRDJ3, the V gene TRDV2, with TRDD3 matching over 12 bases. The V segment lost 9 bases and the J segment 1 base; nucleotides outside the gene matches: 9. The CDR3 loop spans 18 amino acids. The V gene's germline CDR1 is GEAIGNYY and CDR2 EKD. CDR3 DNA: TGTGCCCGCGACGTACTGGGGGATACTTCCTGGGACACCCGACAGATGTTTTTC. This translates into CARDVLGDTSWDTRQMFF.

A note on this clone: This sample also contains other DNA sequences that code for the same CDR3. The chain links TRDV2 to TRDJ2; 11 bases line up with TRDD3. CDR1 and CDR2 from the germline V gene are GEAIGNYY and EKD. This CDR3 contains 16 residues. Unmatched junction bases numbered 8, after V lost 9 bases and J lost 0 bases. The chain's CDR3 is CARDSLGDTLTAQLFF. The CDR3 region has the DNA TGTGCCCGCGACTCACTGGGGGATACTTTGACAGCACAACTCTTCTTT.

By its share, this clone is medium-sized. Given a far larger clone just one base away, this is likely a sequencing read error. The CDR3 nucleotides read TGTGCCTGTGACGCCGTTAGGAATAGACTGAGAGAGACCGATAAACTCATCTTT. Encoded protein: CACDAVRNRLRETDKLIF. The rearrangement uses TRDV2 and TRDJ1; D is perhaps TRDD1 (5 bases). The CDR3 is 18 residues long. V dropped 3 bases and J dropped 2 bases, with 24 bases sitting between them. Germline CDR1 GEAIGNYY, CDR2 EKD.

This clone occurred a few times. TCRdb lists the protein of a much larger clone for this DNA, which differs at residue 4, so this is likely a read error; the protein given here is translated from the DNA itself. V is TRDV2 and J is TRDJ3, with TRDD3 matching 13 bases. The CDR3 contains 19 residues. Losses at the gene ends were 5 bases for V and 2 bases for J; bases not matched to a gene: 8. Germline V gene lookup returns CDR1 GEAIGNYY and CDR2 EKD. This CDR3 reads CACGKVLGDTTWDTRQMFF. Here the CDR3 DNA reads TGTGCCTGTGGCAAAGTACTGGGGGATACGACCTGGGACACCCGACAGATGTTTTTC.

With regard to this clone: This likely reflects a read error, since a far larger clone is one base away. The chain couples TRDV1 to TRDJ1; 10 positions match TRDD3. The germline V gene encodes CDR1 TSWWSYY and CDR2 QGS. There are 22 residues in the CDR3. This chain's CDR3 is CAPGDVNAVPWGIEPRADKLIF. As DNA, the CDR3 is TGTGCTCCTGGGGACGTAAATGCGGTACCCTGGGGGATAGAACCGAGGGCCGATAAACTCATCTTT.

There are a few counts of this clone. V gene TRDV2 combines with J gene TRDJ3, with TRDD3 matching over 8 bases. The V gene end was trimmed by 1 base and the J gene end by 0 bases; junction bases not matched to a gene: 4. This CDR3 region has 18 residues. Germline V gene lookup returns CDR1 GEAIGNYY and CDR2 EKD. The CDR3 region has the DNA TGTGCCTGTGACACTGGGGGATCGAGCTCCTGGGACACCCGACAGATGTTTTTC. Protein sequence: CACDTGGSSSWDTRQMFF.